The 5 T cell receptor beta chains given below trace back to one sample, sequenced in a study of T cell responses to AZD1222 COVID-19 vaccine. Sequenced by immunoSEQ multiplex PCR; TCRdb stores in-frame clones only, minus some. The data hold under 150,000 clones, with nearly 95% observed a single time. The specimen comprised peripheral blood, sampled on day 0 of AZD1222 vaccination. The receptor source for this set is an adult in good health.

The gene calls are TRBV20-1 and TRBJ1-2; TRBD1 might be the D (6 bases). The CDR3 has 13 residues. The ends were cut back, 3 bases at V and 2 bases at J, with 10 bases in the middle. CDR1 is DFQATT, CDR2 SNEGSKA, per germline (reference sequence). This CDR3 reads CSASLQGNYGYTF. DNA of the CDR3: TGCAGTGCTAGTCTCCAGGGGAACTATGGCTACACCTTC.

V is TRBV10-3 and J is TRBJ1-2, with D perhaps TRBD1 (5 bases). V was shortened by 3 bases and J by 4 bases, with 15 bases between the two germline ends. CDR1 ENHRY and CDR2 SYGVKD come from the germline V gene. This CDR3 is 15 amino acids long. CDR3 sequence: CAISDLGADPYGYTF. CDR3 sequence (DNA): TGTGCCATCAGTGATTTAGGGGCGGACCCCTATGGCTACACCTTC.

V gene TRBV28 combines with J gene TRBJ1-6, with D hard to call. CDR3 length: 9 amino acids. V was cut by 8 bases and J by 8 bases, with 1 base left in between. Looked up from germline, CDR1 is MDHEN and CDR2 is SYDVKM. The CDR3 DNA reads as TGTGCCAGCGATTCACCCCTCCACTTT. Residues: CASDSPLHF.

The V call is TRBV7-2, the J call TRBJ2-3; possibly TRBD2 for D (5 bases). Trimming took off 2 bases at V and 2 bases at J, with 14 bases between the two ends. Germline CDR1 SGHTA, CDR2 FQGNSA. This CDR3 comprises 16 residues. Here the CDR3 DNA reads TGTGCCAGCAGCTTAAACGCGGGCGGGTTCACAGATACGCAGTATTTT. Its protein product is CASSLNAGGFTDTQYF.

The genes are TRBV28 and TRBJ2-7; D is unclear. The germline V and J ends were trimmed by 6 bases and 5 bases, with 14 bases remaining between them. The CDR3 is 13 residues long. Germline CDR1 is MDHEN and CDR2 is SYDVKM. Here the CDR3 reads CASRPVGPDEQYF. The DNA of the CDR3 is TGTGCCAGCAGGCCCGTCGGCCCTGACGAGCAGTACTTC.